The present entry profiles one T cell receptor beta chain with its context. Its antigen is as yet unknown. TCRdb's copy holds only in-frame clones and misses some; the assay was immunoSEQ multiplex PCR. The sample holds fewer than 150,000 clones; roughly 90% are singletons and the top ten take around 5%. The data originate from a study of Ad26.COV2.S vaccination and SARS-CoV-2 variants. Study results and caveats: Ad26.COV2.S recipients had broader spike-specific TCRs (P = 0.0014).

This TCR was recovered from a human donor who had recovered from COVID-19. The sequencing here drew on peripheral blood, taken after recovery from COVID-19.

Here the CDR3 reads CASSTHDSYNSPLHF. The CDR3, as DNA: TGTGCCAGCAGCACACATGACTCCTATAATTCACCCCTCCACTTT. J is TRBJ1-6 and V is TRBV28; D unclear. V lost 6 bases to trimming and J lost 0 bases, with 9 bases between them. CDR1 is MDHEN, CDR2 SYDVKM, per germline. This CDR3 is 15 amino acids long.